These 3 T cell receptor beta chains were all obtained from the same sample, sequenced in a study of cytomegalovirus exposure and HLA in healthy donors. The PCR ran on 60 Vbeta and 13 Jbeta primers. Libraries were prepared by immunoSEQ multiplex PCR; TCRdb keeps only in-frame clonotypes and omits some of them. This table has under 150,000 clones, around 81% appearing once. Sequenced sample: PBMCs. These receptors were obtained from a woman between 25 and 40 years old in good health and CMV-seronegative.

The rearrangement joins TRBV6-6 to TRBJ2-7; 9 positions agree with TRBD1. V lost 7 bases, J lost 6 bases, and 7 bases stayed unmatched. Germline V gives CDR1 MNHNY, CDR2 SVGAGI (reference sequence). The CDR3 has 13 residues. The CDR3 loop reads CASNLKDRGEQYF. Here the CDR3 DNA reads TGTGCCAGCAATCTCAAGGACAGGGGCGAGCAGTACTTC.

The CDR3 reads CASSEAWGRETNYGYTF. Written as DNA, the CDR3 is TGTGCCAGCAGTGAAGCGTGGGGGAGGGAGACTAACTATGGCTACACCTTC. This rearrangement joins TRBV6-4 to TRBJ1-2, with D tentatively TRBD1 (5 bases). The CDR3 has 17 amino acids. V dropped 3 bases and J dropped 0 bases, with 17 bases sitting between them. Germline CDR1 MRHNA, CDR2 SNTAGT.

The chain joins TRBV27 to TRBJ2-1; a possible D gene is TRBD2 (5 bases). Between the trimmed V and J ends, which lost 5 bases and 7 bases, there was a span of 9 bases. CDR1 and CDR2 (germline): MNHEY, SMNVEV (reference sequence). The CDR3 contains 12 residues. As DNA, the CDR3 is TGTGCCAGCAGTCCCCGACTAAATGAGCAGTTCTTC. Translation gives CASSPRLNEQFF.